The 24 T cell receptor beta chains given below trace back to one sample, sequenced in a study of T cell repertoires in cytomegalovirus infection. One entry per CDR3 protein, called by TCRdb with MiXCR from the reads. Of more than 650,000 distinct CDR3 sequences listed, 35% are singletons. What was sequenced was PBMCs. All receptors come from a human donor in good health (CMV status not recorded). Some clones in this sample may be carry-over from other donors' samples.

The chain employs TRBV28 and TRBJ2-7; 9 bases align to TRBD2. CDR3 length: 15 amino acids. The junction had 5 bases not matched to a gene; V was cut back by 1 base and J by 4 bases. Germline CDR1 is MDHEN and CDR2 is SYDVKM. The CDR3 DNA sequence: TGTGCCAGCAGTTTATCCGGACTAGCGAAGTACGAGCAGTACTTC. Protein product: CASSLSGLAKYEQYF.

This clonotype was seen a few times. The V gene is TRBV10-1, the J gene TRBJ1-5; D is uncertain. The CDR3 covers 15 residues. Trimming stripped 9 bases from V and 0 bases from J, with 15 bases between. CDR1 and CDR2 from the germline V gene are WNHNN and SYGVQD (reference sequence). CDR3 bases: TGCGCCAGACCCATAGGGATCAATAGCAATCAGCCCCAGCATTTT. It encodes CARPIGINSNQPQHF.

The chain links TRBV30 to TRBJ2-5, with TRBD2 matching over 7 bases. The germline CDR1 and CDR2 sequences are GTSNPN and SVGIG (reference sequence). V trimming: 2 bases; J trimming: 5 bases; junction bases outside the gene matches: 2. The CDR3 is 12 amino acids. The CDR3 DNA reads as TGTGCCTGGAGTCCGGGGGGTGAGACCCAGTACTTC. Its protein product is CAWSPGGETQYF.

This chain connects TRBV20-1 to TRBJ1-4; 9 bases are a match to TRBD1. The germline V gene encodes CDR1 DFQATT and CDR2 SNEGSKA (reference sequence). V dropped 6 bases and J dropped 4; count of bases not matched to a gene: 6. The length of the CDR3 is 14 residues. The CDR3 loop is CSAIWGQGNEKLFF. In DNA form, the CDR3 reads TGCAGTGCGATATGGGGACAGGGTAATGAAAAACTGTTTTTT.

This clonotype has more than one count but fewer than ten. The DNA for the CDR3 is TGTGCCAGCAGTTTACAGCCGAAGCGGGAAAGCTCCTACGAGCAGTACTTC. As protein: CASSLQPKRESSYEQYF. The chain employs TRBV28 and TRBJ2-7, with TRBD2 identical over 7 bases. Germline V gene lookup returns CDR1 MDHEN and CDR2 SYDVKM. The CDR3 spans 17 residues. V shed 2 bases, J shed 0 bases, and the junction held 10 bases outside the gene matches.

The rearrangement uses TRBV27 and TRBJ2-7; 7 bases map to TRBD1. CDR1 and CDR2 from the germline V gene are MNHEY and SMNVEV (reference sequence). The J segment lost 3 bases and the V segment lost 3 bases, leaving 5 bases of the junction unmatched. This CDR3 is 14 amino acids long. Here the CDR3 DNA reads TGTGCCAGCAGTTTCCAGACAGGGATCTACGAGCAGTACTTC. Encoded protein: CASSFQTGIYEQYF.

This clonotype was picked up many times. The chain carries TRBV7-2 and TRBJ1-5, with D maybe TRBD1 (6 bases). Germline lookup yields CDR1 SGHTA and CDR2 FQGNSA. V was pared by 4 bases and J by 0 bases, with 10 bases between. CDR3 length equals 15 residues. The DNA for the CDR3 is TGTGCCAGCAGCTACGGGACAACTAGCAATCAGCCCCAGCATTTT. It translates to CASSYGTTSNQPQHF.

Details on this clonotype: A much larger clonotype is one base distant, so this may be a read error. The chain couples TRBV7-3 to TRBJ1-6; perhaps TRBD1 as D (6 bases). The V gene lost 7 bases and the J gene lost 7 bases, with 17 bases spanning the gap. CDR1 and CDR2 (germline): SGHTA, FQGTGA. The CDR3 runs 15 residues. The CDR3 sequence is CASILNGQGNSPLHF. DNA for the CDR3: TGTGCCAGCATCCTGAATGGGCAGGGGAATTCACCCCTCCACTTT.

The gene calls are TRBV28 and TRBJ2-5; perhaps TRBD2 as D (6 bases). This CDR3 comprises 17 residues. Trimming stripped 6 bases from V and 4 bases from J, with 24 bases between. Germline values: CDR1 MDHEN, CDR2 SYDVKM. As DNA, the CDR3 is TGTGCCAGCAGCGGGGGACTGTCGGTACAGGCGGCAGAGACCCAGTACTTC. Its protein is CASSGGLSVQAAETQYF. The entire variable domain, with the rest obtained from reference TRBV28 and TRBJ2-5, is as follows: DVKVTQSSRYLVKRTGEKVFLECVQDMDHENMFWYRQDPGLGLRLIYFSYDVKMKEKGDIPEGYSVSREKKERFSLILESASTNQTSMYLCASSGGLSVQAAETQYFGPGTRLLVL.

The V gene is TRBV6-8, the J gene TRBJ2-3; D possibly corresponds to TRBD2 (6 bases). The CDR3 has 14 residues. Trimming removed 7 bases from V and 3 bases from J, with 14 bases in between. CDR1 MNHGY and CDR2 SAAAGT come from the germline V gene. Here the CDR3 reads CASMGGRQTDTQYF. CDR3 nucleotide sequence: TGTGCCAGCATGGGGGGACGACAGACAGATACGCAGTATTTT.

Only a few counts were recorded for this clonotype. This rearrangement joins TRBV19 to TRBJ1-1; D is perhaps TRBD1 (6 bases). The CDR3 is 13 residues long. The germline V gene has CDR1 LNHDA and CDR2 SQIVND (reference sequence). V shed 4 bases and J shed 5 bases, with 11 bases lying between them. CDR3 amino acids: CASSTPGATEAFF. DNA for the CDR3: TGTGCCAGTAGTACCCCAGGGGCAACTGAAGCTTTCTTT.

Only a few counts were recorded for this clonotype. The chain recombines TRBV28 with TRBJ1-5; 9 bases align to TRBD1. Germline CDR1 and CDR2: MDHEN and SYDVKM. J lost 0 bases, V lost 6 bases, and 0 bases had no gene match. This CDR3 spans 14 amino acids. The DNA of the CDR3 is TGTGCCAGCAGGACAGGGGGTAGCAATCAGCCCCAGCATTTT. Protein product: CASRTGGSNQPQHF.

This clonotype was seen a handful of times. The chain carries TRBV4-1 and TRBJ1-2; D perhaps matches TRBD1 (6 bases). This CDR3 region has 15 residues. CDR1 is MGHRA and CDR2 is YSYEKL in the germline V gene. V was clipped by 4 bases and J by 1 base, with 13 bases between them. The CDR3 DNA is TGCGCCAGCAGCCCCGGGGCAGGGGATAACTATGGCTACACCTTC. Amino acids: CASSPGAGDNYGYTF.

The sample holds many counts of this clonotype. The V and J genes are TRBV28 and TRBJ2-3; D is perhaps TRBD2 (6 bases). CDR1 MDHEN and CDR2 SYDVKM come from the germline V gene. The V end lost 7 bases, the J end lost 9 bases, and 14 bases lay between the germline ends. This CDR3 spans 12 amino acids. The CDR3 nucleotides read TGTGCCAGCACCCCCCCCCGGGGGACGCAGTATTTT. The encoded protein is CASTPPRGTQYF.

The V and J genes are TRBV7-9 and TRBJ2-3; TRBD2 agrees at 10 bases. Germline values: CDR1 SEHNR, CDR2 FQNEAQ (reference sequence). Losses at the gene ends were 3 bases for V and 5 bases for J; bases not matched to a gene: 8. This CDR3 has 16 residues. CDR3 DNA: TGTGCCAGCAGCTTTGTGAGCGGGGGGGAAAGAGATACGCAGTATTTT. Amino acid sequence: CASSFVSGGERDTQYF.

This chain joins TRBV27 and TRBJ1-1; 7 bases are shared with TRBD1. V shed 6 bases and J 0 bases; nucleotides not matched to a gene: 7. CDR1 is MNHEY, CDR2 SMNVEV, per germline (reference sequence). The CDR3 extends over 15 amino acids. Written as DNA, the CDR3 is TGTGCCAGCAGGGGCTACAGGGGAGTGAACACTGAAGCTTTCTTT. It encodes CASRGYRGVNTEAFF.

The gene calls are TRBV19 and TRBJ1-2; 10 bases map to TRBD1. The V gene end was trimmed by 3 bases and the J gene end by 4 bases; junction bases not matched to a gene: 5. Germline CDR1 and CDR2: LNHDA and SQIVND (reference sequence). The CDR3 spans 15 residues. DNA for the CDR3: TGTGCCAGTAGTATCGGACAGGGGGGTGGCTATGGCTACACCTTC. Translating gives CASSIGQGGGYGYTF. Filled out from reference TRBV19 and TRBJ1-2, the complete variable domain reads DGGITQSPKYLFRKEGQNVTLSCEQNLNHDAMYWYRQDPGQGLRLIYYSQIVNDFQKGDIAEGYSVSREKKESFPLTVTSAQKNPTAFYLCASSIGQGGGYGYTFGSGTRLTVV.

This chain links TRBV19 with TRBJ1-2; D gene ambiguous. The CDR3 totals 17 residues. Trimming shortened V by 5 bases and J by 4 bases, and 23 bases separated the two germline ends. CDR1 is LNHDA and CDR2 is SQIVND in the germline V gene (reference sequence). CDR3 loop: CASSRGLADEGFYGYTF. The DNA of the CDR3 is TGTGCCAGTAGTCGAGGGTTGGCGGACGAAGGATTCTATGGCTACACCTTC.

Only a few counts were recorded for this clonotype. The rearrangement links TRBV11-2 to TRBJ1-2, with D maybe TRBD1 (5 bases). The CDR3 covers 16 residues. Deletions cut 7 bases from V and 1 base from J, with 19 bases between. CDR1 is SGHAT, CDR2 FQNNGV, per germline. The CDR3 is CASNPRAGTYNYGYTF. The DNA for the CDR3 is TGTGCCAGCAACCCCCGGGCCGGGACTTATAACTATGGCTACACCTTC.

The rearrangement links TRBV28 to TRBJ1-3, with 8 bases aligning to TRBD1. The ends lost 5 bases at V and 0 bases at J; junction bases unmatched: 6. Germline V lookup: CDR1 MDHEN, CDR2 SYDVKM. There are 16 residues in the CDR3. The CDR3 here is CASSINRGSSGNTIYF. CDR3 in DNA: TGTGCCAGCAGTATCAACAGGGGGAGCTCTGGAAACACCATATATTTT. The full variable domain, rest sourced from reference TRBV28 and TRBJ1-3, is DVKVTQSSRYLVKRTGEKVFLECVQDMDHENMFWYRQDPGLGLRLIYFSYDVKMKEKGDIPEGYSVSREKKERFSLILESASTNQTSMYLCASSINRGSSGNTIYFGEGSWLTVV.

This chain connects TRBV7-8 to TRBJ2-1; TRBD2 matches at 8 bases. Germline CDR1 reads SGHVS; CDR2 reads FQNEAQ. After removal of 8 bases from V and 2 bases from J, the junction contained 11 bases not matched to a gene. CDR3 length equals 16 residues. CDR3 nucleotide sequence: TGTGCCAGCCGCCACCAAAGCGGGAGTACCTACAATGAGCAGTTCTTC. This sequence encodes CASRHQSGSTYNEQFF.

There are a few counts of this clonotype. At one boundary the junction diverges from the germline segment, which might be a read error. The CDR3: CASSINKGLILF. DNA for the CDR3: TGTGCCAGTAGTATAAATAAGGGACTGATCCTCTTC. This rearrangement joins TRBV19 to TRBJ2-1; D possibly corresponds to TRBD2 (6 bases). This CDR3 region has 12 residues. CDR1 and CDR2 (germline): LNHDA, SQIVND (reference sequence).

On this clonotype itself: One end of the junction varies from germline; a read error may be responsible. CDR3 in amino acids: CASIQVGATETQYF. The CDR3 coding sequence is TGCGCCAGCATCCAAGTGGGGGCTACGGAGACCCAGTACTTC. The rearrangement links TRBV4-1 to TRBJ2-5, with a tentative D call TRBD1 (6 bases). Germline V gene sequence: CDR1 MGHRA, CDR2 YSYEKL. The CDR3 is 14 amino acids.

The chain links TRBV6-1 to TRBJ2-6, with 12 bases fitting TRBD1. This CDR3 is built from 18 residues. CDR1 and CDR2 (germline): MNHNS, SASEGT. Germline trimming cut 5 bases from V and 2 bases from J; bases unmatched to any gene: 7. The CDR3 DNA is TGTGCCAGCAGTCGAAGGGACAGGGGGCAGGCTGGGGCCAACGTCCTGACTTTC. This translates into CASSRRDRGQAGANVLTF.